This paragraph reports one T cell receptor beta chain. Its antigen is unidentified. Repertoires were generated with immunoSEQ multiplex PCR, while TCRdb's copy carries only in-frame clones and drops some. The repertoire has approximately 76,000 clones, roughly 85% of them found once; the top ten carry 0.61%. J was trimmed by 9 bases and V by 4 bases; bases with no gene match: 11. Germline values: CDR1 LNHDA, CDR2 SQIVND (reference sequence). The CDR3 runs to 15 residues. This record comes from a study of OX40 agonist ivuxolimab in advanced cancers. Study summary: Anti-PD-1, anti-PD-L1 or anti-CTLA-4 therapy given earlier was allowed, and roughly 38% had some.

Study conclusions and caveats: In the expanded peripheral T cells, antigen specificity was never determined. Mean expanded clone counts were higher in CD8+ than CD4+ T cells.

The source of this sequence is an adult with an advanced solid tumor such as melanoma, head and neck, liver or kidney cancer. This specimen consisted of CD4+ or CD8+ T cells sorted from blood, obtained in a trial of the OX40 agonist ivuxolimab. The chain employs TRBV19 and TRBJ2-1, with 8 nucleotides matching TRBD2. CDR3: CASSNLGLAIGEQFF. CDR3 nucleotide sequence: TGTGCCAGTAGTAACCTAGGACTAGCTATCGGTGAGCAGTTCTTC.